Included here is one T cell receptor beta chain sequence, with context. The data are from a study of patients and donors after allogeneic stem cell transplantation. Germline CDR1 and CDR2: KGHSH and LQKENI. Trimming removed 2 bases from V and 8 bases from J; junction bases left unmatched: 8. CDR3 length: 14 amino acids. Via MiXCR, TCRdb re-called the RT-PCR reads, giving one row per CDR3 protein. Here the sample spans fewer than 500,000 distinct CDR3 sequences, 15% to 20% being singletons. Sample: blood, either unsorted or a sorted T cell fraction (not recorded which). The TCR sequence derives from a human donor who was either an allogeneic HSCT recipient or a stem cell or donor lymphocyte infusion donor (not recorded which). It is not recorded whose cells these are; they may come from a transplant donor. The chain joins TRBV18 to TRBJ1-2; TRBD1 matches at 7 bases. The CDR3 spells CASSPNQNRGGYTF. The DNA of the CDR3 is TGTGCCAGCTCACCAAATCAAAACAGGGGAGGCTACACCTTC. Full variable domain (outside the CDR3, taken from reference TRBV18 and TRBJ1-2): NAGVMQNPRHLVRRRGQEARLRCSPMKGHSHVYWYRQLPEEGLKFMVYLQKENIIDESGMPKERFSAEFPKEGPSILRIQQVVRGDSAAYFCASSPNQNRGGYTFGSGTRLTVV.